Listed here are 5 T cell receptor beta chains from one sample, sequenced in a study of patients and donors after allogeneic stem cell transplantation. TCRdb reprocessed the RT-PCR reads with MiXCR, giving one entry per CDR3 protein. The sample lists about 90,000 distinct CDR3 sequences, about 48% occurring once. Sample: blood, either unsorted or a sorted T cell fraction (not recorded which). All receptors derive from a human donor who was either an allogeneic HSCT recipient or a stem cell or donor lymphocyte infusion donor (not recorded which). It is not recorded whose cells these are; they may come from a transplant donor.

V usage is TRBV7-2 and J usage is TRBJ1-1; D not resolved. Trimming shortened V by 1 base and J by 6 bases, and 15 bases separated the two germline ends. This CDR3 has 15 residues. Per germline, CDR1 SGHTA and CDR2 FQGNSA. The CDR3 bases are TGTGCCAGCAGCTTAGATGGGGTTCGGGTCTCTGAAGCTTTCTTT. This sequence encodes CASSLDGVRVSEAFF.

The rearrangement links TRBV5-5 to TRBJ1-4; 9 nucleotides agree with TRBD1. The J segment lost 9 bases and the V segment lost 4 bases, leaving 7 bases of the junction unmatched. CDR1 and CDR2 from the germline V gene are SGHKS and YYEKEE (reference sequence). This CDR3 has 14 residues. CDR3 sequence: CASSPDRGWQKLFF. As DNA, the CDR3 is TGTGCCAGCAGCCCTGACAGGGGGTGGCAAAAACTGTTTTTT.

The V call is TRBV7-9, the J call TRBJ1-2; the D is unclear. Germline values: CDR1 SEHNR, CDR2 FQNEAQ (reference sequence). This CDR3 spans 13 amino acids. The V end lost 3 bases, the J end lost 2 bases, and 7 bases lay between the germline ends. Here the CDR3 DNA reads TGTGCCAGCAGCTTTGAGCTAAACTATGGCTACACCTTC. As protein: CASSFELNYGYTF. The full variable domain, its missing parts supplied by reference TRBV7-9 and TRBJ1-2, is DTGVSQNPRHKITKRGQNVTFRCDPISEHNRLYWYRQTLGQGPEFLTYFQNEAQLEKSRLLSDRFSAERPKGSFSTLEIQRTEQGDSAMYLCASSFELNYGYTFGSGTRLTVV.

The genes are TRBV11-3 and TRBJ2-3, with 7 bases lining up with TRBD2. This CDR3 comprises 16 residues. CDR1 and CDR2 (germline): SGHNT, YENEEA. V was pared by 1 base and J by 2 bases, with 6 bases of the junction left unmatched. The CDR3 sequence is CASSLAAGDATDTQYF. The CDR3 nucleotides are TGTGCCAGCAGCTTAGCTGCGGGAGACGCCACAGATACGCAGTATTTT.

The J gene is TRBJ1-1, the V gene TRBV7-6; 8 nucleotides match TRBD1. Germline V gene sequence: CDR1 SGHVS, CDR2 FNYEAQ. This CDR3 contains 14 residues. V shed 1 base, J shed 4 bases, and the junction held 2 bases outside the gene matches. The CDR3 here is CASSLVQGATEAFF. The CDR3 DNA is TGTGCCAGCAGCTTAGTTCAGGGGGCCACTGAAGCTTTCTTT.